This TCR beta chain came from a study of cytomegalovirus exposure and HLA in healthy donors. General study findings and limits: Most of the TCR beta V segments (in an earlier analysis) were productive either about 90% or about 30% of the time. An Asian-associated ancestry cluster reportedly showed fewer N-insertions than the roughly 700-donor mean in a later analysis. Accurate prediction of HLA-A and HLA-B alleles (for most subjects) was reportedly achieved from TCR beta sequences.

Comment on this clone: No antigen is known for it.

Healthy donors of bone marrow made up the group. The primer mix had 60 Vbeta and 13 Jbeta primers. Libraries were prepared by immunoSEQ multiplex PCR; TCRdb keeps only in-frame clonotypes and omits some of them. Here the sample spans about 150,000 clones, 60% to 80% being singletons. The CDR3 sequence is 14 residues long. V lost 10 bases and J lost 2, with 18 bases in between. CDR1 is ENHRY, CDR2 SYGVKD, per germline. Specimen: PBMCs. V is TRBV10-3 and J is TRBJ2-7, with a possible D match to TRBD2 (5 bases). The sequence came from a man aged 50 or older in good health and CMV-seropositive. DNA for the CDR3: TGTGCCACCCTAGACTCGGGAAAGCCCTACGAGCAGTACTTC. Protein: CATLDSGKPYEQYF.